These 26 T cell receptor beta chains originate from one sample sequenced in a study of shared clonotypes between healthy human individuals. Positive CCR7 selection of CD45RO-negative cells yielded the naive CD8 cells, and terminally differentiated effector memory CD45RA+ cells were excluded. This table comes from immunoSEQ multiplex PCR, and its TCRdb copy is limited to in-frame clones, with some not included. The sample lists hundreds of thousands of clones; approximately 90% were seen once. The sequenced material came from naive CD8+ T cells sorted from blood. These TCRs come from a man younger than 45 in good health.

This rearrangement joins TRBV29-1 to TRBJ2-3; D is uncertain. This CDR3 contains 11 residues. Germline CDR1 is SQVTM and CDR2 is ANQGSEA. V lost 5 bases and J 6 bases, leaving 9 bases between the germline ends. In nucleotides, the CDR3 is TGCAGCGTTTCGACATTGGATACGCAGTATTTT. It codes for CSVSTLDTQYF.

The V gene is TRBV9, the J gene TRBJ2-1; D might be TRBD1 (6 bases). The V gene's germline CDR1 is SGDLS and CDR2 YYNGEE. CDR3 length: 17 residues. The V end was cut by 4 bases, the J end by 7 bases, with 24 bases between. CDR3 residues: CASSSPRSGTSPNEQFF. In DNA, the CDR3 is TGTGCCAGCAGCTCACCCCGGTCAGGGACAAGCCCGAATGAGCAGTTCTTC. The full variable domain, its missing parts supplied by reference TRBV9 and TRBJ2-1, is DSGVTQTPKHLITATGQRVTLRCSPRSGDLSVYWYQQSLDQGLQFLIQYYNGEERAKGNILERFSAQQFPDLHSELNLSSLELGDSALYFCASSSPRSGTSPNEQFFGPGTRLTVL.

The chain joins TRBV9 to TRBJ2-5, with D perhaps TRBD2 (5 bases). V was shortened by 4 bases and J by 5 bases, with 9 bases between the two germline ends. The CDR3 consists of 12 residues. CDR1 SGDLS and CDR2 YYNGEE come from the germline V gene. The CDR3 reads CASSPLGETQYF. CDR3 in DNA: TGTGCCAGCAGCCCACTAGGGGAGACCCAGTACTTC.

This clone was seen a handful of times. The J gene is TRBJ2-7, the V gene TRBV15; D may be TRBD1 (6 bases). The germline V gene encodes CDR1 LNHNV and CDR2 YYDKDF (reference sequence). The CDR3 extends over 13 amino acids. Between the trimmed V and J ends, which lost 4 bases and 2 bases, there was a span of 9 bases. CDR3 amino acids: CATSIGQTYEQYF. The CDR3 nucleotides are TGTGCCACCAGCATTGGACAGACCTACGAGCAGTACTTC.

Comments on this clone: Other nucleotide sequences in the sample specify the same CDR3. The chain has TRBV9 and TRBJ2-5, with a weak D call TRBD2 (6 bases). The V gene lost 5 bases and the J gene lost 1 base, with 9 bases spanning the gap. The CDR3 runs 13 residues. Germline V gives CDR1 SGDLS, CDR2 YYNGEE. Here the CDR3 DNA reads TGTGCCAGCAGTGGAGGGACCCAAGAGACCCAGTACTTC. This gives the protein CASSGGTQETQYF. The whole variable domain, filled in from reference TRBV9 and TRBJ2-5, reads DSGVTQTPKHLITATGQRVTLRCSPRSGDLSVYWYQQSLDQGLQFLIQYYNGEERAKGNILERFSAQQFPDLHSELNLSSLELGDSALYFCASSGGTQETQYFGPGTRLLVL.

The V and J genes are TRBV5-1 and TRBJ2-3, with 8 bases fitting TRBD1. Trimming at V came to 5 bases and at J to 5 bases, leaving 7 bases not matched to a gene. Germline V gene sequence: CDR1 SGHRS, CDR2 YFSETQ. The CDR3 is made up of 14 amino acids. CDR3 sequence (DNA): TGCGCCAGCAGAGACCAACAGGGGGGAGATACGCAGTATTTT. It specifies CASRDQQGGDTQYF.

The chain is built from TRBV27 and TRBJ2-6, with D unresolved. Deletions cut 4 bases from V and 1 base from J, with 14 bases between. The CDR3 extends over 17 amino acids. Germline V CDR1 and CDR2: MNHEY, SMNVEV (reference sequence). DNA of the CDR3: TGTGCCAGCAGTTCCTTGGCTCGAGGATCTGGGGCCAACGTCCTGACTTTC. This translates into CASSSLARGSGANVLTF.

This sequence joins TRBV7-8 and TRBJ1-5; tentatively, D is TRBD1 (6 bases). Germline V gives CDR1 SGHVS, CDR2 FQNEAQ. This CDR3 has 15 residues. The ends were cut back, 5 bases at V and 1 base at J, with 12 bases in the middle. The CDR3 sequence is CASSPRRGSNQPQHF. Here the CDR3 DNA reads TGTGCCAGCAGCCCTAGAAGGGGGAGCAATCAGCCCCAGCATTTT.

The chain recombines TRBV5-1 with TRBJ2-7; D remains ambiguous. The V gene's germline CDR1 is SGHRS and CDR2 YFSETQ. The ends were cut back, 4 bases at V and 1 base at J, with 15 bases in the middle. This CDR3 spans 15 amino acids. Here the CDR3 DNA reads TGCGCCAGCAGCAAGTCAATAGACGGTTCCTACGAGCAGTACTTC. Its translation: CASSKSIDGSYEQYF.

The genes are TRBV27 and TRBJ2-7, with 7 bases aligning to TRBD1. Per the germline V gene, CDR1 is MNHEY and CDR2 is SMNVEV (reference sequence). J was trimmed by 3 bases and V by 2 bases; bases with no gene match: 4. This CDR3 has 14 residues. In DNA form, the CDR3 reads TGTGCCAGCAGTTTAGCTGGGACAGACTACGAGCAGTACTTC. Its protein product is CASSLAGTDYEQYF.

V is TRBV10-3 and J is TRBJ2-1; TRBD2 is a possible D gene (5 bases). Looked up from germline, CDR1 is ENHRY and CDR2 is SYGVKD. This CDR3 contains 11 residues. Deletions cut 6 bases from V and 8 bases from J, with 8 bases between. The CDR3 nucleotides are TGTGCCATCAGCACCGGGGATGAGCAGTTCTTC. Translating it yields CAISTGDEQFF.

V usage is TRBV7-9 and J usage is TRBJ2-7; TRBD2 is a possible D gene (5 bases). This CDR3 is built from 13 residues. Trimming shortened V by 5 bases and J by 3 bases, and 11 bases separated the two germline ends. Germline V lookup: CDR1 SEHNR, CDR2 FQNEAQ (reference sequence). The CDR3 protein is CASSPPDYYEQYF. CDR3 DNA sequence: TGTGCCAGCAGCCCCCCAGACTACTACGAGCAGTACTTC.

The chain has TRBV10-3 and TRBJ2-7; D may correspond to TRBD1 or TRBD2 (6 bases each). Deletions cut 2 bases from V and 3 bases from J, with 11 bases between. Germline V gene lookup returns CDR1 ENHRY and CDR2 SYGVKD. The CDR3 sequence is 14 residues long. CDR3 sequence (DNA): TGTGCCATCAGTGAGACAGGGACTGTCTACGAGCAGTACTTC. Residues: CAISETGTVYEQYF.

The chain has TRBV7-2 and TRBJ1-2; possible D gene TRBD1, 6 bases. V lost 2 bases, J lost 7 bases, and 23 bases lay in between. The CDR3 sequence is 17 residues long. CDR1 and CDR2 from the germline V gene are SGHTA and FQGNSA. The CDR3 here is CASSLQLGTNRIGGYTF. The CDR3 DNA is TGTGCCAGCAGCTTACAGTTAGGGACAAATCGGATCGGTGGCTACACCTTC.

The chain employs TRBV11-2 and TRBJ1-5; TRBD1 is a possible D gene (5 bases). Looked up from germline, CDR1 is SGHAT and CDR2 is FQNNGV. CDR3 size: 13 residues. The V end was cut by 6 bases, the J end by 4 bases, with 10 bases between. DNA of the CDR3: TGTGCCAGCAGACTTGACAGTAATCAGCCCCAGCATTTT. It yields the protein CASRLDSNQPQHF.

The chain has TRBV5-5 and TRBJ2-7; D is perhaps TRBD2 (6 bases). V lost 6 bases and J lost 5, with 9 bases in between. CDR3 size: 11 residues. Germline V lookup: CDR1 SGHKS, CDR2 YYEKEE (reference sequence). The CDR3 is CASKVADEQYF. The CDR3 nucleotides are TGTGCCAGCAAGGTAGCGGACGAGCAGTACTTC.

V gene TRBV6-1 combines with J gene TRBJ2-3; D call uncertain. This CDR3 has 15 residues. Trimming took off 3 bases at V and 0 bases at J, with 10 bases between the two ends. CDR1 is MNHNS, CDR2 SASEGT, per germline. DNA of the CDR3: TGTGCCAGCAGTGATCCTATTACGAGCACAGATACGCAGTATTTT. It specifies CASSDPITSTDTQYF.

The chain recombines TRBV10-3 with TRBJ2-7; TRBD2 agrees at 14 bases. The CDR3 loop spans 16 amino acids. The germline V gene encodes CDR1 ENHRY and CDR2 SYGVKD. After removal of 0 bases from V and 5 bases from J, the junction contained 3 bases not matched to a gene. This CDR3 is CAISESWTSGRHEQYF. The DNA of the CDR3 is TGTGCCATCAGTGAGTCGTGGACTAGCGGGAGGCACGAGCAGTACTTC.

This chain links TRBV6-1 with TRBJ2-3, with D hard to call. Trimming removed 6 bases from V and 6 bases from J, with 7 bases in between. CDR1 MNHNS and CDR2 SASEGT come from the germline V gene. The CDR3 length is 11 residues. The CDR3 DNA is TGTGCCAGCAGCACGTGGGATACGCAGTATTTT. Protein product: CASSTWDTQYF.

V is TRBV27 and J is TRBJ1-5, with D uncertain. Germline values: CDR1 MNHEY, CDR2 SMNVEV (reference sequence). The CDR3 is 13 residues long. Trimming removed 5 bases at V and 1 base at J, with 6 bases between. The DNA of the CDR3 is TGTGCCAGCAGTAGGGTCAGCAATCAGCCCCAGCATTTT. As protein: CASSRVSNQPQHF.

J is TRBJ1-2 and V is TRBV19, with 10 bases aligning to TRBD1. CDR3 size: 13 residues. J was trimmed by 7 bases and V by 5 bases; bases with no gene match: 4. Germline values: CDR1 LNHDA, CDR2 SQIVND (reference sequence). CDR3 bases: TGTGCCAGTAGTCCTGGACAGGGGGTTGGCTACACCTTC. Encoded protein: CASSPGQGVGYTF. Filled out from reference TRBV19 and TRBJ1-2, the complete variable domain reads DGGITQSPKYLFRKEGQNVTLSCEQNLNHDAMYWYRQDPGQGLRLIYYSQIVNDFQKGDIAEGYSVSREKKESFPLTVTSAQKNPTAFYLCASSPGQGVGYTFGSGTRLTVV.

The V gene is TRBV2, the J gene TRBJ2-7, with 10 nucleotides matching TRBD2. The CDR3 sequence is 13 residues long. V trimming: 7 bases; J trimming: 9 bases; junction bases outside the gene matches: 9. The germline CDR1 and CDR2 sequences are SNHLY and FYNNEI. CDR3: CASTGLATTLQYF. CDR3 DNA sequence: TGTGCCAGCACGGGACTAGCGACGACGTTGCAGTACTTC.

The V gene is TRBV7-9, the J gene TRBJ1-1, with TRBD1 matching over 7 bases. The CDR3 loop spans 14 amino acids. V was pared by 7 bases and J by 0 bases, with 5 bases of the junction left unmatched. Germline lookup yields CDR1 SEHNR and CDR2 FQNEAQ (reference sequence). Written as DNA, the CDR3 is TGTGCCAGCACCCGTCAGGGGGTGAACACTGAAGCTTTCTTT. Its translation is CASTRQGVNTEAFF.

V gene TRBV27 combines with J gene TRBJ2-1, with D possibly being TRBD2 (6 bases). V lost 3 bases and J 0 bases, leaving 15 bases between the germline ends. The germline gives CDR1 MNHEY, CDR2 SMNVEV (reference sequence). CDR3 length: 17 amino acids. The CDR3 nucleotides read TGTGCCAGCAGTTTGGAGGGAAGCGGCCCCTCCTACAATGAGCAGTTCTTC. Residues: CASSLEGSGPSYNEQFF.

The chain joins TRBV28 to TRBJ2-7, with D possibly matching TRBD2 (5 bases). The CDR3 has 14 residues. Per germline, CDR1 MDHEN and CDR2 SYDVKM. V dropped 6 bases and J dropped 3 bases, with 15 bases sitting between them. CDR3 nucleotides: TGTGCCAGCAGCCGAGCGGATAACCGCTACGAGCAGTACTTC. This encodes CASSRADNRYEQYF.

This clone was detected once. This rearrangement joins TRBV28 to TRBJ2-7; D not certain. Germline CDR1 reads MDHEN; CDR2 reads SYDVKM. This CDR3 comprises 14 residues. The germline V and J ends were trimmed by 3 bases and 1 base, with 10 bases remaining between them. The CDR3 loop reads CASSLYRDSYEQYF. As DNA, the CDR3 is TGTGCCAGCAGTTTGTATAGAGATTCCTACGAGCAGTACTTC.